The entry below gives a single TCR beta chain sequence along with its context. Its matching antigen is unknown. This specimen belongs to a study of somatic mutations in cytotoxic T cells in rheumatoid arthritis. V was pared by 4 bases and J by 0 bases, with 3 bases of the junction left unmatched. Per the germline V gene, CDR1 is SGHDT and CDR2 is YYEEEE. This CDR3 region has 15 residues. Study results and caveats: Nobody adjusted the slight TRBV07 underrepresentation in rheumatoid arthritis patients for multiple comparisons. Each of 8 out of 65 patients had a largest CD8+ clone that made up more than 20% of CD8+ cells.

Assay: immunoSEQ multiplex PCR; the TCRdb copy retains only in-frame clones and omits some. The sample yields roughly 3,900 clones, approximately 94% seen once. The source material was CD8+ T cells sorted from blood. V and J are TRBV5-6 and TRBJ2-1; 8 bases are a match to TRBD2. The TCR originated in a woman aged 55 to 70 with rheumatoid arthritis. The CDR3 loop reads CASSALADSYNEQFF. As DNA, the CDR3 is TGTGCCAGCAGCGCACTAGCGGACTCCTACAATGAGCAGTTCTTC. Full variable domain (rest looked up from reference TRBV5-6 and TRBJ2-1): DAGVTQSPTHLIKTRGQQVTLRCSPKSGHDTVSWYQQALGQGPQFIFQYYEEEERQRGNFPDRFSGHQFPNYSSELNVNALLLGDSALYLCASSALADSYNEQFFGPGTRLTVL.